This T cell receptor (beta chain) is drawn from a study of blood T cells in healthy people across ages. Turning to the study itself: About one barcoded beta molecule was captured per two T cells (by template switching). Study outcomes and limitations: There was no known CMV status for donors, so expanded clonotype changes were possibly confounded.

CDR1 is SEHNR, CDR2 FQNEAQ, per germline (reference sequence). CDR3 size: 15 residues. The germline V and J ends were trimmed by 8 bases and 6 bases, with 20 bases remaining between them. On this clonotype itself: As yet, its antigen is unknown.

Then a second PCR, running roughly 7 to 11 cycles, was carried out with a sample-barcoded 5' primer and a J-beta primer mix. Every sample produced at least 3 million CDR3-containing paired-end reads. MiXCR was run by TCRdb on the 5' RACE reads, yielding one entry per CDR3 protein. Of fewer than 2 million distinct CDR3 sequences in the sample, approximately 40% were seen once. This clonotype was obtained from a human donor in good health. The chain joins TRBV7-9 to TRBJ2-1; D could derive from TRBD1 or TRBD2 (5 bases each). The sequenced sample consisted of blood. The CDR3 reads CASGPGDLNFNEQFF. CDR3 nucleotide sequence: TGTGCCAGCGGCCCCGGGGACCTAAACTTCAATGAGCAGTTCTTC.